The 25 T cell receptor beta chains listed next were all sequenced from one sample in a study of OX40 agonist ivuxolimab in advanced cancers. Sequencing used immunoSEQ multiplex PCR; TCRdb keeps in-frame clones, though not all of them. The table lists tens of thousands of clones, 75% to 90% of them singletons. The sample in question was CD4+ or CD8+ T cells sorted from blood, obtained in a trial of the OX40 agonist ivuxolimab. The receptors shown here come from an adult with an advanced solid tumor such as melanoma, head and neck, liver or kidney cancer.

The rearrangement joins TRBV27 to TRBJ1-6; possibly TRBD1 for D (6 bases). The V gene's germline CDR1 is MNHEY and CDR2 SMNVEV (reference sequence). Trimming left V 6 bases short and J 8 bases short, with 11 bases between. The CDR3 contains 13 residues. The CDR3 sequence: CASRAHRDSPLHF. The CDR3 region has the DNA TGTGCCAGCAGGGCCCACAGGGATTCACCCCTCCACTTT.

This clone was counted a single time. This chain links TRBV12-5 with TRBJ2-5; 7 positions agree with TRBD2. Trimming took 3 bases from V and 5 from J; bases not matched to a gene: 9. The CDR3 is 15 residues long. The V gene's germline CDR1 is LGHNT and CDR2 FRNRAP. The CDR3 loop is CASGFWGRARETQYF. The CDR3 coding sequence is TGTGCTAGTGGTTTCTGGGGGAGGGCCAGGGAGACCCAGTACTTC. Variable domain in full (rest from reference TRBV12-5 and TRBJ2-5): DARVTQTPRHKVTEMGQEVTMRCQPILGHNTVFWYRQTMMQGLELLAYFRNRAPLDDSGMPKDRFSAEMPDATLATLKIQPSEPRDSAVYFCASGFWGRARETQYFGPGTRLLVL.

This clone has only one observation. The chain carries TRBV30 and TRBJ2-1; no definite D call. CDR3 length: 18 amino acids. From germline, CDR1 is GTSNPN and CDR2 SVGIG (reference sequence). Trimming shortened V by 2 bases and J by 0 bases, and 20 bases separated the two germline ends. This CDR3 reads CAWSRRLVPAYSYNEQFF. CDR3 coding DNA: TGTGCCTGGAGTCGCCGTCTTGTGCCAGCGTACTCCTACAATGAGCAGTTCTTC.

The rearrangement links TRBV5-5 to TRBJ1-1; maybe TRBD1 (5 bases). The germline V and J ends were trimmed by 1 base and 5 bases, with 12 bases remaining between them. The CDR3 extends over 14 amino acids. Germline loops: CDR1 SGHKS, CDR2 YYEKEE (reference sequence). CDR3: CASSLKFRETEAFF. In nucleotides, the CDR3 is TGTGCCAGCAGCTTGAAATTCAGGGAGACTGAAGCTTTCTTT.

This chain connects TRBV4-1 to TRBJ2-7, with TRBD2 matching over 11 bases. With 1 base clipped from V and 1 base from J, the junction kept 6 bases outside the gene matches. The CDR3 length is 17 residues. CDR1 MGHRA and CDR2 YSYEKL come from the germline V gene. CDR3 in DNA: TGCGCCAGCAGCCAAGGAGTCACTAGCGGGAGATCCTACGAGCAGTACTTC. Its translation is CASSQGVTSGRSYEQYF.

This clone turned up a few times. The chain has TRBV7-3 and TRBJ2-1; TRBD2 matches 12 bases. Germline CDR1 and CDR2: SGHTA and FQGTGA. Trimming took 5 bases from V and 8 from J; bases not matched to a gene: 10. The CDR3 sequence is 16 residues long. This CDR3 reads CASSILTSGRRYEQFF. CDR3 coding DNA: TGTGCCAGCAGCATCCTGACTAGCGGGAGACGTTATGAGCAGTTCTTC.

J is TRBJ1-4 and V is TRBV2, with 7 bases fitting TRBD1. V lost 5 bases and J lost 3; bases outside the gene matches: 15. The CDR3 is made up of 18 amino acids. Germline V gene sequence: CDR1 SNHLY, CDR2 FYNNEI. CDR3 coding DNA: TGTGCCAGCAGTCCCGACAGGGTGGGTGGCAATTCTAATGAAAAACTGTTTTTT. Its translation is CASSPDRVGGNSNEKLFF.

V gene TRBV28 combines with J gene TRBJ2-3, with 8 bases identical to TRBD2. Germline trimming cut 6 bases from V and 4 bases from J; bases unmatched to any gene: 6. Germline CDR1 is MDHEN and CDR2 is SYDVKM. The CDR3 is made up of 14 amino acids. The CDR3 bases are TGTGCCAGCAGCAGCGGGGGTCGCTCAGATACGCAGTATTTT. Protein sequence: CASSSGGRSDTQYF.

The chain uses TRBV5-1 and TRBJ2-7; 9 nucleotides line up with TRBD1. Germline loops: CDR1 SGHRS, CDR2 YFSETQ. CDR3 length equals 15 residues. J was trimmed by 4 bases and V by 3 bases; bases with no gene match: 8. The CDR3 here is CASSSSGQGNYEQYF. The CDR3 DNA reads as TGCGCCAGCAGCTCCTCGGGACAGGGTAATTACGAGCAGTACTTC. Complete variable domain (other parts from reference TRBV5-1 and TRBJ2-7): KAGVTQTPRYLIKTRGQQVTLSCSPISGHRSVSWYQQTPGQGLQFLFEYFSETQRNKGNFPGRFSGRQFSNSRSEMNVSTLELGDSALYLCASSSSGQGNYEQYFGPGTRLTVT.

The chain uses TRBV27 and TRBJ2-1; 8 bases map to TRBD1. CDR1 is MNHEY, CDR2 SMNVEV, per germline (reference sequence). Trimming at V came to 6 bases and at J to 15 bases, leaving 10 bases not matched to a gene. The CDR3 contains 12 residues. The CDR3 DNA reads as TGTGCCAGCAGGCCGGGGACAGGACCACCGTTCTTC. Translating gives CASRPGTGPPFF.

The table lists this clone with a count of one. The rearrangement links TRBV6-5 to TRBJ1-2, with 7 bases matching TRBD1. From germline, CDR1 is MNHEY and CDR2 SVGAGI. This CDR3 is 15 amino acids long. The V segment lost 6 bases and the J segment 8 bases; nucleotides outside the gene matches: 15. The CDR3 coding sequence is TGTGCCAGCAGATACCGACGGGACAGCCCCACGGGCTACACCTTC. It yields the protein CASRYRRDSPTGYTF.

This clone was detected once. V usage is TRBV5-1 and J usage is TRBJ2-7, with 8 positions matching TRBD2. The V and J ends lost 4 bases and 5 bases, in that order; junction bases with no gene match: 5. Germline-derived CDR1 and CDR2 are SGHRS and YFSETQ. This CDR3 region has 13 residues. This chain's CDR3 is CASSPGLDHEQYF. In nucleotides, the CDR3 is TGCGCCAGCAGCCCGGGACTAGATCACGAGCAGTACTTC.

The chain carries TRBV30 and TRBJ2-3, with D unresolved. The CDR3 has 10 amino acids. Deletions cut 5 bases from V and 1 base from J, with 1 base between. From germline, CDR1 is GTSNPN and CDR2 SVGIG (reference sequence). The CDR3 spells CAWGTDTQYF. DNA for the CDR3: TGTGCCTGGGGCACAGATACGCAGTATTTT.

This clone occurred a few times. CDR3 in DNA: TGTGCCAGCAGCCCCCCACAGGGGTGGTCCTACGAGCAGTACTTC. Translated: CASSPPQGWSYEQYF. V and J are TRBV5-5 and TRBJ2-7, with TRBD1 identical over 7 bases. This CDR3 contains 15 residues. With 4 bases clipped from V and 1 base from J, the junction kept 8 bases outside the gene matches. CDR1 is SGHKS and CDR2 is YYEKEE in the germline V gene (reference sequence).

In this sample, this clone turned up a few times. The J gene is TRBJ1-5, the V gene TRBV10-3, with a tentative D call TRBD1 (6 bases). CDR3 length: 13 residues. Germline V lookup: CDR1 ENHRY, CDR2 SYGVKD. Between the trimmed V and J ends, which lost 8 bases and 3 bases, there was a span of 11 bases. CDR3 bases: TGTGCCATCCAAGACAGGAACAATCAGCCCCAGCATTTT. As protein: CAIQDRNNQPQHF.

The rearrangement links TRBV5-6 to TRBJ2-3, with TRBD1 as a possible D gene (5 bases). Germline loops: CDR1 SGHDT, CDR2 YYEEEE. This CDR3 is 15 amino acids long. Trimming removed 1 base from V and 2 bases from J, with 11 bases in between. The CDR3 spells CASSLQGTSTDTQYF. The CDR3 DNA reads as TGTGCCAGCAGCTTGCAGGGTACGTCCACAGATACGCAGTATTTT.

The chain uses TRBV29-1 and TRBJ2-7; 14 bases fit TRBD2. V dropped 3 bases and J dropped 6; count of bases not matched to a gene: 1. CDR3 length: 13 amino acids. Germline values: CDR1 SQVTM, CDR2 ANQGSEA. The CDR3 region is CSVDGLAGGEQYF. The DNA for the CDR3 is TGCAGCGTTGACGGACTAGCGGGAGGCGAGCAGTACTTC.

The chain links TRBV6-5 to TRBJ2-7; no firm D call. The CDR3 spans 15 residues. Trimming cost V 3 bases and J 2 bases, with 14 bases left between them. Germline V lookup: CDR1 MNHEY, CDR2 SVGAGI. The CDR3 coding sequence is TGTGCCAGCAGTTATTCCCGGAGACGAACCTACGAGCAGTACTTC. It encodes CASSYSRRRTYEQYF.

This clone occurred once. This rearrangement joins TRBV10-3 to TRBJ2-1; 9 bases agree with TRBD1. Germline CDR1 ENHRY, CDR2 SYGVKD. CDR3 length equals 14 residues. V shed 6 bases and J 7 bases; nucleotides not matched to a gene: 7. CDR3: CAISLQGAGNEQFF. CDR3 nucleotide sequence: TGTGCCATCAGCTTACAGGGGGCTGGGAATGAGCAGTTCTTC.

In DNA, the CDR3 is TGTGCCAGTAGTATAGATGGGACAGCTGGAAACACCATATATTTT. This encodes CASSIDGTAGNTIYF. The rearrangement uses TRBV19 and TRBJ1-3; 7 bases map to TRBD1. CDR1 is LNHDA, CDR2 SQIVND, per germline (reference sequence). CDR3 length: 15 amino acids. V lost 0 bases to trimming and J lost 2 bases; unmatched junction nucleotides: 1.

The chain combines TRBV5-8 with TRBJ2-5; D is ambiguous. CDR1 is SGHTS and CDR2 is YDEGEE in the germline V gene. This CDR3 region has 15 residues. V lost 0 bases and J 1 base, leaving 10 bases between the germline ends. CDR3 nucleotides: TGTGCCAGCAGCTTGGTGCAGGCAGGCCAAGAGACCCAGTACTTC. This translates into CASSLVQAGQETQYF.

V usage is TRBV10-3 and J usage is TRBJ1-3, with a tentative D call TRBD1 (5 bases). Germline V gene sequence: CDR1 ENHRY, CDR2 SYGVKD. The germline V and J ends were trimmed by 6 bases and 3 bases, with 9 bases remaining between them. The CDR3 has 13 amino acids. The CDR3 DNA reads as TGTGCCATCAGGGACACCAATGGAAACACCATATATTTT. This encodes CAIRDTNGNTIYF.

This rearrangement joins TRBV5-5 to TRBJ2-5; D gene unclear. Between the trimmed V and J ends, which lost 1 base and 2 bases, there was a span of 9 bases. The CDR3 has 14 amino acids. CDR1 is SGHKS, CDR2 YYEKEE, per germline (reference sequence). The CDR3 sequence is CASSLSGRQETQYF. The CDR3, as DNA: TGTGCCAGCAGCTTGTCCGGCCGGCAAGAGACCCAGTACTTC.

This clone was seen a handful of times. The genes are TRBV2 and TRBJ2-5; D unclear. Trimming removed 0 bases from V and 2 bases from J, with 7 bases in between. From germline, CDR1 is SNHLY and CDR2 FYNNEI. The CDR3 runs 14 residues. CDR3 in DNA: TGTGCCAGCAGTGAAGCGTCCGGACAAGAGACCCAGTACTTC. Its protein product is CASSEASGQETQYF.

V is TRBV28 and J is TRBJ2-7; tentative D call: TRBD1 (6 bases). V was pared by 3 bases and J by 2 bases, with 11 bases between. Germline values: CDR1 MDHEN, CDR2 SYDVKM. This CDR3 spans 14 amino acids. CDR3 sequence: CASSFPQGPYEQYF. CDR3 sequence (DNA): TGTGCCAGCAGTTTCCCCCAGGGGCCCTACGAGCAGTACTTC.